A single sample is the source of the 27 T cell receptor beta chains below, sequenced in a study of blood T cells in healthy people across ages. PCR was performed a second time for roughly 7 to 12 cycles using a sample-barcoded 5' primer and a J-beta primer mix. One entry per CDR3 protein results from TCRdb running MiXCR on the 5' RACE reads. Of about a million distinct CDR3 sequences listed, roughly 48% are singletons. The sequenced material came from blood. These receptors were collected from a man aged 25-45 years in good health.

The chain combines TRBV20-1 with TRBJ2-7; D may be TRBD1 or TRBD2 (5 bases each). Germline CDR1 reads DFQATT; CDR2 reads SNEGSKA (reference sequence). Trimming removed 4 bases at V and 0 bases at J, with 13 bases between. This CDR3 has 14 residues. The CDR3 here is CSAMLWDLSYEQYF. CDR3 nucleotide sequence: TGCAGTGCTATGCTTTGGGACCTCTCCTACGAGCAGTACTTC.

Concerning this clonotype itself: At one boundary the junction diverges from the germline segment, which might be a read error. The J gene is TRBJ1-2, the V gene TRBV12-3 or TRBV12-4; D perhaps matches TRBD1 (6 bases). The CDR3 sequence is 15 residues long. The CDR3 here is CASSLRQELNYDYTF. Written as DNA, the CDR3 is TGTGCCAGCAGTTTAAGACAGGAACTAAACTATGACTACACCTTC.

There are a few counts of this clonotype. The V and J genes are TRBV10-3 and TRBJ2-5, with D unclear. This CDR3 comprises 14 residues. V lost 2 bases, J lost 3 bases, and 10 bases lay in between. The germline gives CDR1 ENHRY, CDR2 SYGVKD. The CDR3 sequence is CAISEQDWEETQYF. The CDR3 nucleotides are TGTGCCATCAGTGAGCAGGATTGGGAAGAGACCCAGTACTTC.

This clonotype was recorded a few times. The CDR3 loop reads CASSQELGGAKNIQYF. CDR3 sequence (DNA): TGTGCCAGCAGCCAAGAACTGGGGGGGGCCAAAAACATTCAGTACTTC. J is TRBJ2-4 and V is TRBV4-2, with 7 bases identical to TRBD2. The junction had 3 bases not matched to a gene; V was cut back by 0 bases and J by 1 base. This CDR3 comprises 16 residues. CDR1 and CDR2 (germline): LGHNA, YNFKEQ.

The genes are TRBV20-1 and TRBJ2-1; 16 positions match TRBD2. J gave up 0 bases and V 3 bases, and 2 bases lay outside the gene matches. This CDR3 has 17 amino acids. Germline V CDR1 and CDR2: DFQATT, SNEGSKA (reference sequence). Written as DNA, the CDR3 is TGCAGTGCTAGGGGACTAGCGGGGGGGCCCTCCTACAATGAGCAGTTCTTC. Translated: CSARGLAGGPSYNEQFF.

Of note for this clonotype: Germline and junction disagree at one end, which may indicate a read error. The chain carries TRBV27 and TRBJ1-5; D not certain. The CDR3 is 13 amino acids. Germline values: CDR1 MNHEY, CDR2 SMNVEV (reference sequence). The CDR3 spells CASSVVSSQPQHF. CDR3 in DNA: TGTGCCAGCAGTGTAGTGAGCAGTCAGCCCCAGCATTTT.

V usage is TRBV20-1 and J usage is TRBJ2-1; 7 nucleotides agree with TRBD2. With the DNA end fitting TRBJ2-7 better, the J assignment may be wrong. The CDR3 covers 15 residues. Germline values: CDR1 DFQATT, CDR2 SNEGSKA (reference sequence). The CDR3 nucleotides are TGCAGTGCTAGAGATGGCGGGGGAGACTACAATGAGCAGTACTTC. Its protein is CSARDGGGDYNEQYF.

This clonotype occurred once. The CDR3 loop is CASSLNERDVYTDTQYF. The CDR3 region has the DNA TGTGCCAGCAGTCTTAACGAAAGGGACGTGTACACAGATACGCAGTATTTT. The chain uses TRBV6-1 and TRBJ2-3; D tentatively fits TRBD1 or TRBD2 (5 bases each). The germline V gene encodes CDR1 MNHNS and CDR2 SASEGT. The V and J ends lost 5 bases and 2 bases respectively, with 20 bases between them. CDR3 length: 17 amino acids.

The rearrangement uses TRBV7-3 and TRBJ1-2; weak D call: TRBD1 (5 bases). This CDR3 has 15 amino acids. V was shortened by 0 bases and J by 8 bases, with 16 bases between the two germline ends. Per germline, CDR1 SGHTA and CDR2 FQGTGA. CDR3 protein: CASSLTGGAGSGYTF. CDR3 nucleotide sequence: TGTGCCAGCAGCTTAACAGGAGGGGCAGGGAGCGGCTACACCTTC.

The CDR3 region has the DNA TGTGCCAGCAGGCGAACAGGGAACTCCTATAATTCACCCCTCCACTTT. Amino acids: CASRRTGNSYNSPLHF. V is TRBV6-6 and J is TRBJ1-6, with D possibly being TRBD1 (6 bases). CDR3 length: 16 amino acids. V was clipped by 6 bases and J by 0 bases, with 12 bases between them. CDR1 and CDR2 from the germline V gene are MNHNY and SVGAGI (reference sequence).

This chain links TRBV6-1 with TRBJ2-1; 12 nucleotides agree with TRBD2. The CDR3 has 16 residues. Losses at the gene ends were 0 bases for V and 8 bases for J; bases not matched to a gene: 5. Per germline, CDR1 MNHNS and CDR2 SASEGT. The CDR3 DNA reads as TGTGCCAGCAGTGAAGCGCTAGCGGGGGGGCCTTATGAGCAGTTCTTC. Its translation: CASSEALAGGPYEQFF.

This chain links TRBV5-1 with TRBJ1-2, with D possibly TRBD1 on 6 matching bases. The V end was cut by 4 bases, the J end by 2 bases, with 21 bases between. This CDR3 region has 17 residues. Germline V CDR1 and CDR2: SGHRS, YFSETQ. CDR3 sequence: CASSILRQAISNYGYTF. The CDR3 region has the DNA TGCGCCAGCAGCATTTTACGACAGGCTATCTCCAACTATGGCTACACCTTC.

This clonotype showed up just once. This chain links TRBV7-9 with TRBJ2-1; tentatively, D is TRBD2 (6 bases). V was clipped by 4 bases and J by 6 bases, with 13 bases between them. Looked up from germline, CDR1 is SEHNR and CDR2 is FQNEAQ (reference sequence). The CDR3 runs to 14 residues. The CDR3 here is CASSYGGTLNEQFF. Written as DNA, the CDR3 is TGTGCCAGCAGCTATGGCGGGACGCTCAATGAGCAGTTCTTC. Looking up the rest from reference TRBV7-9 and TRBJ2-1 gives the full variable domain: DTGVSQNPRHKITKRGQNVTFRCDPISEHNRLYWYRQTLGQGPEFLTYFQNEAQLEKSRLLSDRFSAERPKGSFSTLEIQRTEQGDSAMYLCASSYGGTLNEQFFGPGTRLTVL.

CDR3 sequence reads: CATSDFKGPRSGELFF. The DNA for the CDR3 is TGTGCCACCAGTGATTTCAAGGGACCGAGATCCGGGGAGCTGTTTTTT. This chain connects TRBV24-1 to TRBJ2-2; D might be TRBD1 or TRBD2, each matching 5 bases. Between the trimmed V and J ends, which lost 1 base and 6 bases, there was a span of 14 bases. Germline CDR1 KGHDR, CDR2 SFDVKD. The length of the CDR3 is 16 residues.

Details on this clonotype: It may be a read error: a sequence one base away is much more abundant. The chain joins TRBV12-3 or TRBV12-4 to TRBJ1-5; possible D gene TRBD1, 6 bases. Trimming took off 5 bases at V and 3 bases at J, with 11 bases between the two ends. CDR3 size: 14 residues. CDR3 loop: CASSATGLNQPQHF. The DNA of the CDR3 is TGTGCCAGCAGTGCGACAGGACTCAATCAGCCCCAGCATTTT.

This clonotype is a singleton in its sample. Since a much larger clone is just one base distant, this may be a read error. The gene calls are TRBV2 and TRBJ2-5, with a possible D match to TRBD2 (6 bases). The CDR3 covers 16 residues. The V gene's germline CDR1 is SNHLY and CDR2 FYNNEI. The chain's CDR3 is CARSEGTEKYQETQYF. The CDR3 coding sequence is TGTGCCCGCAGCGAAGGGACTGAAAAGTACCAAGAGACCCAGTACTTC. The variable domain in full, completed from reference TRBV2 and TRBJ2-5, reads EPEVTQTPSHQVTQMGQEVILRCVPISNHLYFYWYRQILGQKVEFLVSFYNNEISEKSEIFDDQFSVERPDGSNFTLKIRSTKLEDSAMYFCARSEGTEKYQETQYFGPGTRLLVL.

CDR3 sequence (DNA): TGTGCCAGCAGCTTAGCAGCGGCCAGTCCCTACGAGCAGTACTTC. Protein sequence: CASSLAAASPYEQYF. The rearrangement joins TRBV7-2 to TRBJ2-7; D may be TRBD2 (5 bases). Germline CDR1 SGHTA, CDR2 FQGNSA. CDR3 size: 15 residues. V was trimmed by 0 bases and J by 2 bases, leaving 11 bases between them.

This clonotype was detected only a few times. The chain joins TRBV7-2 to TRBJ2-4; 7 bases agree with TRBD2. This CDR3 region has 17 residues. CDR1 is SGHTA, CDR2 FQGNSA, per germline. V shed 1 base and J 0 bases; nucleotides not matched to a gene: 6. Here the CDR3 DNA reads TGTGCCAGCAGCTTAGGAGCGGGGAGACTAGCCAAAAACATTCAGTACTTC. Protein sequence: CASSLGAGRLAKNIQYF.

The sample holds a few counts of this clonotype. The DNA of the CDR3 is TGCGCCAGCAGCTTGGGACAGTTACAGTTCTTC. This sequence encodes CASSLGQLQFF. The chain uses TRBV5-1 and TRBJ2-1; perhaps TRBD1 as D (5 bases). Trimming shortened V by 0 bases and J by 13 bases, and 8 bases separated the two germline ends. CDR1 and CDR2 (germline): SGHRS, YFSETQ. The CDR3 extends over 11 amino acids. Full variable domain (outside the CDR3, taken from reference TRBV5-1 and TRBJ2-1): KAGVTQTPRYLIKTRGQQVTLSCSPISGHRSVSWYQQTPGQGLQFLFEYFSETQRNKGNFPGRFSGRQFSNSRSEMNVSTLELGDSALYLCASSLGQLQFFGPGTRLTVL.

The chain uses TRBV28 and TRBJ2-7; TRBD2 aligns across 8 bases. Germline V gives CDR1 MDHEN, CDR2 SYDVKM. The CDR3 length is 15 residues. The V segment lost 4 bases and the J segment 3 bases; nucleotides outside the gene matches: 8. CDR3 nucleotides: TGTGCCAGCAGTTCGAGCGGGGGCTTCAACTACGAGCAGTACTTC. Translating gives CASSSSGGFNYEQYF.

This clonotype was counted only a few times. This rearrangement joins TRBV29-1 to TRBJ1-1; 8 positions agree with TRBD1. The V gene end was trimmed by 7 bases and the J gene end by 1 base; junction bases not matched to a gene: 8. The CDR3 is made up of 14 amino acids. CDR1 is SQVTM, CDR2 ANQGSEA, per germline. CDR3 residues: CSGQQGGENTEAFF. For the CDR3, the DNA is TGCAGCGGACAACAGGGGGGGGAGAACACTGAAGCTTTCTTT.

The V gene is TRBV24-1, the J gene TRBJ1-2; tentatively, D is TRBD1 (5 bases). The CDR3 runs to 16 residues. The V gene lost 7 bases and the J gene lost 0 bases, with 17 bases spanning the gap. The germline CDR1 and CDR2 sequences are KGHDR and SFDVKD. In DNA form, the CDR3 reads TGTGCCACCAGCGCCTCCCCGGGGGTGCCTAACTATGGCTACACCTTC. Amino acids: CATSASPGVPNYGYTF.

The sample holds many counts of this clonotype. V gene TRBV25-1 combines with J gene TRBJ1-4; D is possibly TRBD1 (5 bases). The germline V and J ends were trimmed by 4 bases and 5 bases, with 14 bases remaining between them. The CDR3 length is 15 residues. Germline V gene data show CDR1 as MGHDK and CDR2 as SYGVNS. The CDR3 region is CASSVPGPTNEKLFF. The CDR3 DNA reads as TGTGCCAGCAGTGTCCCGGGACCGACGAATGAAAAACTGTTTTTT.

The chain recombines TRBV28 with TRBJ2-5; 10 positions match TRBD1. This CDR3 has 15 amino acids. Germline lookup yields CDR1 MDHEN and CDR2 SYDVKM. With V trimmed by 6 bases and J by 6 bases, 10 bases remained unmatched. CDR3: CASSSPGQGIKTQYF. The CDR3 nucleotides read TGTGCCAGCAGCTCCCCGGGACAGGGGATAAAGACCCAGTACTTC. The full variable domain, rest sourced from reference TRBV28 and TRBJ2-5, is DVKVTQSSRYLVKRTGEKVFLECVQDMDHENMFWYRQDPGLGLRLIYFSYDVKMKEKGDIPEGYSVSREKKERFSLILESASTNQTSMYLCASSSPGQGIKTQYFGPGTRLLVL.

The chain has TRBV6-5 and TRBJ2-7; 12 bases map to TRBD2. Trimming removed 6 bases from V and 3 bases from J; junction bases left unmatched: 3. The CDR3 has 14 amino acids. The germline V gene has CDR1 MNHEY and CDR2 SVGAGI. DNA of the CDR3: TGTGCCAGCAGACTAGCGGGGGGAGGCTACGAGCAGTACTTC. The encoded protein is CASRLAGGGYEQYF.

The chain recombines TRBV27 with TRBJ1-5; the D is unclear. The V and J ends lost 2 bases and 5 bases respectively, with 16 bases between them. The CDR3 has 16 residues. Germline lookup yields CDR1 MNHEY and CDR2 SMNVEV (reference sequence). CDR3 coding DNA: TGTGCCAGCAGTTTAGGCGGCAGGTTCGGGGATCAGCCCCAGCATTTT. Translation: CASSLGGRFGDQPQHF.

The chain couples TRBV6-2 or TRBV6-3 to TRBJ2-7, with TRBD2 identical over 10 bases. The CDR3 consists of 16 residues. After removal of 0 bases from V and 5 bases from J, the junction contained 7 bases not matched to a gene. Germline V gene lookup returns CDR1 MNHEY and CDR2 SVGEGT. This CDR3 reads CASSYSRLAGADEQYF. The CDR3 bases are TGTGCCAGCAGTTACTCCCGGCTAGCGGGGGCCGACGAGCAGTACTTC.